Reported below is one TCR beta chain. Given a much more abundant clone one base away, this may be a read error. The source of the sample is a study of naive and memory T cell subsets. For blood and skin samples, reverse transcription used TCR alpha and beta constant primers. TCRdb itself ran the 5' RACE reads through MiXCR, one entry per CDR3 protein. The sample consists of more than 20,000 distinct CDR3 sequences, roughly 4% of them appearing once. Adult healthy volunteers gave 2.5 ml peripheral blood for whole-blood RNA. V gave up 5 bases and J gave up 8 bases, with 16 bases separating them. Germline CDR1 is DFQATT and CDR2 is SNEGSKA (reference sequence). This CDR3 has 13 amino acids.

The chain uses TRBV20-1 and TRBJ2-1, with D perhaps TRBD2 (5 bases). The TCR originated in a male donor in good health. In DNA, the CDR3 is TGCAGTGCTTCGGACTTAGGAAGCGATGAGCAGTTCTTC. Amino acid sequence: CSASDLGSDEQFF.